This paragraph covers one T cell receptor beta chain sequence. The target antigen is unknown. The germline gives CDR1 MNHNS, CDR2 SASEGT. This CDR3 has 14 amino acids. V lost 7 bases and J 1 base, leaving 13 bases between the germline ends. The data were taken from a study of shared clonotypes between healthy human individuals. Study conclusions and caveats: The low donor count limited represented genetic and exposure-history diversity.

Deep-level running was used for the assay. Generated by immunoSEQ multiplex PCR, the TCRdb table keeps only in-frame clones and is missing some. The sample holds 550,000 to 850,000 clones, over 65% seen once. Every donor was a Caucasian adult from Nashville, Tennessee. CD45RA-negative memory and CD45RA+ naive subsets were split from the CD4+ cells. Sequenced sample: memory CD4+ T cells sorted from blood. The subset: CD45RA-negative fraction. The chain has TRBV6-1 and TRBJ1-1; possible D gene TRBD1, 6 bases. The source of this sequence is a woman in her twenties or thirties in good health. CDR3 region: CASNVNRANTEAFF. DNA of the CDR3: TGTGCCAGCAACGTCAACAGGGCGAACACTGAAGCTTTCTTT.